The rows below give T cell receptor beta chains drawn from one sample of a study of shared T cell receptors in the human thymus. The method was immunoSEQ multiplex PCR; TCRdb's version includes in-frame clones alone and lacks a portion of them. The table lists approximately 760,000 clones, around 85% of them singletons. This sample was also put to use in a study of human thymus T cells.

Material: thymocytes. The receptors shown here come from a girl in the first two years of life with a congenital heart defect. Both conserved end residues are part of each CDR3.

V gene	J gene	CDR3 length	CDR3 protein
TRBV5-6	TRBJ1-1	13	CASSPDRDTEAFF
TRBV9	TRBJ2-3	20	CASSVIGLAGGPRPSDTQYF
TRBV7-2	TRBJ1-4	15	CASSWTDSPNEKLFF
TRBV7-3	TRBJ2-1	19	CASSAKGTEPLASYNEQFF
TRBV6-6	TRBJ2-1	13	CALGRDEDNEQFF
TRBV7-2	TRBJ1-2	15	CASSPWTGGWEGYTF
TRBV6-1	TRBJ2-5	12	CASTSPRETQYF
TRBV7-2	TRBJ2-1	17	CASSPPYGGFPPREQFF
TRBV7-8	TRBJ1-5	13	CASSLERGQPQHF
TRBV4-3	TRBJ2-7	21	CASSQQDVSEAGGPVSYEQYF
TRBV25-1	TRBJ1-1	15	CASSDPGQGAGKAFF
TRBV27	TRBJ1-1	16	CASSCYQGGLNTEAFF
TRBV9	TRBJ1-4	16	CASSGGTADSGEKLFF
TRBV30	-	16	CAWSVLPWTSSYEQYF
TRBV6-6	TRBJ1-3	15	CASRSDRLSGNTIYF
TRBV19	TRBJ1-2	13	CASSMTVTFGYTF
TRBV7-9	TRBJ1-1	16	CASSLPEEGRGTEAFF
TRBV20-1	TRBJ2-5	11	CSVRFGKTQYF
TRBV5-1	TRBJ2-5	15	CASSFYGTGVETQYF
TRBV6-6	TRBJ1-1	15	CASSQPRSGNTEAFF
TRBV21-1	TRBJ2-5	19	CASSKNPAGLAGDQETQYF
TRBV6-5	TRBJ2-2	12	CASRKATGELFF
TRBV6-7	TRBJ1-1	14	CASSPVDRDPEAFF
TRBV15	TRBJ2-1	12	CATSRDLNEQFF
TRBV9	TRBJ1-1	13	CASSKRQGDGAFF
TRBV4-1	TRBJ1-1	18	CASSPKIGGTENNTEAFF
TRBV21-1	TRBJ1-1	16	CASSALPGQPQREAFF
TRBV11-2	TRBJ2-5	18	CASSNIGAGWMVKETQYF
TRBV7-9	TRBJ1-4	15	CASSPPDSANEKLFF
TRBV5-6	TRBJ1-2	13	CASSVRDSYGYTF
TRBV19	TRBJ1-1	19	CASSMWSQGEGAGNTEAFF
TRBV7-9	TRBJ2-3	16	CASSLEGVLGLDTQYF
TRBV6-5	TRBJ2-3	16	CASSYQQGAPTDTQYF
TRBV6-1	TRBJ2-1	19	CASSELGLTVGTNSNEQFF
TRBV7-9	TRBJ2-5	13	CASSLAGRRGHYF
TRBV5-4	TRBJ1-6	18	CASSLSVPKGQPDSPLHF
TRBV15	TRBJ1-1	18	CATSRDYAALAMNTEAFF
TRBV19	TRBJ2-1	18	CASSIGGLAGGTYNEQFF
TRBV4-1	TRBJ2-2	16	CASSLRTGWNTGELFF
TRBV7-4	TRBJ1-1	17	CASSFNREGSGGTEAFF
TRBV5-1	TRBJ1-5	15	CASSPSGGWDQPQHF
TRBV28	TRBJ1-5	16	CASSPGTDLSNQPQHF
TRBV2	TRBJ1-4	14	CAIRGGTTNEKLFF
TRBV5-1	TRBJ1-1	16	CASSPWRRGRRGEAFF
TRBV6-5	TRBJ2-1	16	CASSYSRPETYNEQFF
TRBV7-2	TRBJ2-5	17	CASSLERGGSRQETQYF
TRBV10-3	TRBJ1-2	14	CAISSDRVGCGYTF
TRBV4-3	TRBJ2-4	16	CASSQDRPGGVHIQYF
TRBV5-1	TRBJ2-3	12	CASSQSTDTQYF
TRBV27	TRBJ2-7	15	CASSQDRDPSYEQYF
TRBV14	TRBJ2-3	18	CASSQDPGRGGNPDTQYF
TRBV30	TRBJ1-2	12	CAWSVQENGYTF
TRBV19	TRBJ1-2	16	CASSIGVGQLYDGYTF
TRBV27	TRBJ1-5	16	CASSTSQGAVRQPQHF
TRBV9	TRBJ1-1	16	CASSTRQKREDTEAFF
TRBV12-5	TRBJ1-6	17	CASGLVPAAGPVISLHF
TRBV7-4	TRBJ1-1	15	CASSQVRSSNTEAFF
TRBV2	TRBJ1-2	16	CASSEADSPVLYGYTF
TRBV6-5	TRBJ2-7	14	CASSYLRASTEQYF